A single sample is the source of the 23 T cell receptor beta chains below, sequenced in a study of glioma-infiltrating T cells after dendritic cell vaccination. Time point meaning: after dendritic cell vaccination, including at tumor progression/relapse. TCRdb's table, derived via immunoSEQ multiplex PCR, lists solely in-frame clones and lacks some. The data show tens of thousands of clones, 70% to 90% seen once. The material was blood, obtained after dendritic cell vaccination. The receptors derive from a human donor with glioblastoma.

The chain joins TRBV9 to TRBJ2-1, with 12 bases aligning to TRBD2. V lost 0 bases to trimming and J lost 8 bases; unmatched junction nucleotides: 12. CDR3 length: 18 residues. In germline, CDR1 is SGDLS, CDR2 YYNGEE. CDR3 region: CASSVVASGGASVYEQFF. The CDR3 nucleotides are TGTGCCAGCAGCGTAGTGGCTAGCGGGGGGGCTAGTGTGTATGAGCAGTTCTTC.

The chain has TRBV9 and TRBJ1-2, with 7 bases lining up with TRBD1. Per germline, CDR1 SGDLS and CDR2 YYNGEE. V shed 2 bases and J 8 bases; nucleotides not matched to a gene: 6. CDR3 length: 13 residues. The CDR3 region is CASSVGGGAGYTF. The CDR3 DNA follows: TGTGCCAGCAGCGTCGGAGGGGGCGCGGGCTACACCTTC.

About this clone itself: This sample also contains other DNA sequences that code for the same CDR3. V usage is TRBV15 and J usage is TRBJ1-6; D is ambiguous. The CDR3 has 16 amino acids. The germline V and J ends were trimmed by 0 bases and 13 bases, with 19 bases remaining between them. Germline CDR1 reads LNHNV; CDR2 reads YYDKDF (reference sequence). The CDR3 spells CATSRDSGVTTSPLHF. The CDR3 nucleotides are TGTGCCACCAGCAGAGATAGCGGGGTAACGACTTCCCCCCTCCACTTT.

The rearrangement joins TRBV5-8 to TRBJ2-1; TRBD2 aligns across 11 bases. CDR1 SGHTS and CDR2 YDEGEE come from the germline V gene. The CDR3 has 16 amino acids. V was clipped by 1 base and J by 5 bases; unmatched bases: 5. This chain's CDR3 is CASSLYLAGGHNEQFF. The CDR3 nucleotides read TGTGCCAGCAGCTTGTATCTAGCGGGGGGACACAATGAGCAGTTCTTC. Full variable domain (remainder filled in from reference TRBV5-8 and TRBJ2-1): EAGVTQSPTHLIKTRGQQATLRCSPISGHTSVYWYQQALGLGLQFLLWYDEGEERNRGNFPPRFSGRQFPNYSSELNVNALELEDSALYLCASSLYLAGGHNEQFFGPGTRLTVL.

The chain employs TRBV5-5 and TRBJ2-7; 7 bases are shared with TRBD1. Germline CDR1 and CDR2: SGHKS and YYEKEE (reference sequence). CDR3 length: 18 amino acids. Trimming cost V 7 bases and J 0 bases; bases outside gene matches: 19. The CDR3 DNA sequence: TGTGCCAGCCGCCCCTTAGATCCGCCCAGGGGGAGCTCCTACGAGCAGTACTTC. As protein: CASRPLDPPRGSSYEQYF.

The CDR3 spells CASTSSGGAISNTEAFF. As DNA, the CDR3 is TGTGCCAGCACCTCTTCCGGGGGGGCGATCAGCAACACTGAAGCTTTCTTT. The chain joins TRBV9 to TRBJ1-1; the D gene is possibly TRBD1 (6 bases). Between the trimmed V and J ends, which lost 6 bases and 2 bases, there was a span of 23 bases. There are 17 residues in the CDR3. The germline V gene encodes CDR1 SGDLS and CDR2 YYNGEE.

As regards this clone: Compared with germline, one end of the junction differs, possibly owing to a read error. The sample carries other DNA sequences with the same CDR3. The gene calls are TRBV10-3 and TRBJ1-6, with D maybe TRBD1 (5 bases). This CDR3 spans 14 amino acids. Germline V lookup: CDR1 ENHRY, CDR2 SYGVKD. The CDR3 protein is CAIRVDKGNSPLHF. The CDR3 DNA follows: TGTGCCATCAGGGTGGACAAGGGTAATTCCCCCCTCCACTTT.

CDR3 DNA sequence: TGTGCCAGTACAGAAGCCTATGGCTACACCTTC. This codes for CASTEAYGYTF. The chain recombines TRBV10-3 with TRBJ1-2; no clear D. The germline V gene encodes CDR1 ENHRY and CDR2 SYGVKD. The CDR3 sequence is 11 residues long. Trimming took off 10 bases at V and 4 bases at J, with 10 bases between the two ends.

CDR3 protein: CASSPPGTYEQYF. The DNA of the CDR3 is TGTGCCAGCTCACCACCTGGTACTTACGAGCAGTACTTC. The genes are TRBV18 and TRBJ2-7; no clear D. The CDR3 runs 13 residues. The V end lost 0 bases, the J end lost 4 bases, and 7 bases lay between the germline ends. The V gene's germline CDR1 is KGHSH and CDR2 LQKENI. Full variable domain (outside the CDR3, taken from reference TRBV18 and TRBJ2-7): NAGVMQNPRHLVRRRGQEARLRCSPMKGHSHVYWYRQLPEEGLKFMVYLQKENIIDESGMPKERFSAEFPKEGPSILRIQQVVRGDSAAYFCASSPPGTYEQYFGPGTRLTVT.

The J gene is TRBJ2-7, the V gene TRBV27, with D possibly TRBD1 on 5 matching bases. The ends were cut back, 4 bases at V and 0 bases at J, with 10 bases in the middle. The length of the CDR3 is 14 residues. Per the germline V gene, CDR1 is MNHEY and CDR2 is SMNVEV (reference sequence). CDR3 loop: CASSWSGYSYEQYF. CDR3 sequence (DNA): TGTGCCAGCAGTTGGTCAGGGTACTCCTACGAGCAGTACTTC.

This chain's CDR3 is CASSHPKTGGWWNTEAFF. The CDR3 nucleotides are TGTGCCAGCAGCCACCCAAAGACAGGGGGATGGTGGAACACTGAAGCTTTCTTT. The V call is TRBV11-2, the J call TRBJ1-1, with 9 bases lining up with TRBD1. The length of the CDR3 is 18 residues. Per germline, CDR1 SGHAT and CDR2 FQNNGV. J lost 1 base, V lost 5 bases, and 14 bases had no gene match. Together with reference TRBV11-2 and TRBJ1-1, the CDR3 gives the full variable domain: EAGVAQSPRYKIIEKRQSVAFWCNPISGHATLYWYQQILGQGPKLLIQFQNNGVVDDSQLPKDRFSAERLKGVDSTLKIQPAKLEDSAVYLCASSHPKTGGWWNTEAFFGQGTRLTVV.

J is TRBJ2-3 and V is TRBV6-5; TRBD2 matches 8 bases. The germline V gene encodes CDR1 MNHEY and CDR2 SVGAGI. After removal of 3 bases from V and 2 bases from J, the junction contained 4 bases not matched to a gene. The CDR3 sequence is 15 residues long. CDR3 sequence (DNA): TGTGCCAGCAGTTATGGCGGGGGGTCCACAGATACGCAGTATTTT. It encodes CASSYGGGSTDTQYF.

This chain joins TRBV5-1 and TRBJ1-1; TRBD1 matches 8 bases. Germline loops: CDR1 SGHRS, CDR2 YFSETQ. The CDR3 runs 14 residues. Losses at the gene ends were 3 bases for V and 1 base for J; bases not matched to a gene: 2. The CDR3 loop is CASSSGQGNTEAFF. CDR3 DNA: TGCGCCAGCAGCTCCGGACAGGGGAACACTGAAGCTTTCTTT.

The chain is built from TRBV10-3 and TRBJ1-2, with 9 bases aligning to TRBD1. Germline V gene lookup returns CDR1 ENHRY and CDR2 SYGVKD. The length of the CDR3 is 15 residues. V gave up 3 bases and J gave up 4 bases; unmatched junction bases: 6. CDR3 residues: CAISDGQGIPYGYTF. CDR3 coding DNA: TGTGCCATCAGTGACGGACAGGGGATTCCCTATGGCTACACCTTC.

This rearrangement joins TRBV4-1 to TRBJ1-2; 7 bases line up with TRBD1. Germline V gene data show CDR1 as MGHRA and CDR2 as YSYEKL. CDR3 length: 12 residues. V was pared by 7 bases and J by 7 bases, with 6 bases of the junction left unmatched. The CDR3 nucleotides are TGCGCCAGCAAGGGGGGACAGTTTGGCTACACCTTC. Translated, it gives CASKGGQFGYTF.

The CDR3 region is CASSFASGGPFYEQYF. The CDR3 bases are TGTGCCAGCAGCTTCGCTAGCGGGGGTCCCTTCTACGAGCAGTACTTC. The chain carries TRBV7-9 and TRBJ2-7; 10 bases are shared with TRBD2. Germline CDR1 is SEHNR and CDR2 is FQNEAQ (reference sequence). The CDR3 contains 16 residues. V was pared by 3 bases and J by 3 bases, with 8 bases of the junction left unmatched.

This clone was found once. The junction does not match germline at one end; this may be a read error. The CDR3 loop is CASSLASLGGGAFNTQYF. CDR3 nucleotide sequence: TGTGCCAGTAGCTTAGCATCTTTGGGCGGGGGGGCATTTAATACGCAGTATTTT. The chain couples TRBV7-2 to TRBJ2-3; TRBD2 matches 9 bases. The CDR3 consists of 18 residues. Germline lookup yields CDR1 SGHTA and CDR2 FQGNSA.

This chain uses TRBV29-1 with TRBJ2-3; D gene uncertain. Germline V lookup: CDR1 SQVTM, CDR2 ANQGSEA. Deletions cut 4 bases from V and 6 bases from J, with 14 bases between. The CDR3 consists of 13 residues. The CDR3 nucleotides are TGCAGCGTTGTTCGCTTCCTGGGCGATACGCAGTATTTT. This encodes CSVVRFLGDTQYF.

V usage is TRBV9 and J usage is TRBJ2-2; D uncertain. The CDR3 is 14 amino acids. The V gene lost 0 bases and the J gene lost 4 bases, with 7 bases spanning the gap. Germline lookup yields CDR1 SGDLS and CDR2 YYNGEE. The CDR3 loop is CASSVEEVTGELFF. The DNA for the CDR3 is TGTGCCAGCAGCGTAGAAGAGGTCACCGGGGAGCTGTTTTTT.

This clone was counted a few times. The CDR3 is CAWNPSSYNSPLHF. The CDR3 DNA sequence: TGTGCCTGGAACCCCAGCTCCTATAATTCACCCCTCCACTTT. The chain carries TRBV30 and TRBJ1-6; D unresolved. There are 14 residues in the CDR3. CDR1 is GTSNPN, CDR2 SVGIG, per germline (reference sequence). Trimming shortened V by 4 bases and J by 0 bases, and 7 bases separated the two germline ends.

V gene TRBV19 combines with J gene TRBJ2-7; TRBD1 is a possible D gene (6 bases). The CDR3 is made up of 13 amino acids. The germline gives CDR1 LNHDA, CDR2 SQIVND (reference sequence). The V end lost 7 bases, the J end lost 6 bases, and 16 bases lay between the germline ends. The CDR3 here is CASTPRGISEQYF. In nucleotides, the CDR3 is TGTGCCAGTACCCCGAGGGGGATAAGCGAGCAGTACTTC. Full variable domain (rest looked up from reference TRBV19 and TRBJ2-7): DGGITQSPKYLFRKEGQNVTLSCEQNLNHDAMYWYRQDPGQGLRLIYYSQIVNDFQKGDIAEGYSVSREKKESFPLTVTSAQKNPTAFYLCASTPRGISEQYFGPGTRLTVT.

Written as DNA, the CDR3 is TGCGCCAGCAGCCAAGACCGGGACAGCTCTGGAAACACCATATATTTT. It specifies CASSQDRDSSGNTIYF. The chain carries TRBV4-3 and TRBJ1-3, with 7 bases aligning to TRBD1. From germline, CDR1 is LGHNA and CDR2 YSLEER. V was clipped by 0 bases and J by 0 bases; unmatched bases: 2. The CDR3 loop spans 16 amino acids.

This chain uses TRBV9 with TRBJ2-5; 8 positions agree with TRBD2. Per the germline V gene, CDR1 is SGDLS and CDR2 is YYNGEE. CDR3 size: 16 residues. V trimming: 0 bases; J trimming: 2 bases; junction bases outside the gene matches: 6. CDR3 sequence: CASSVVGSGAQETQYF. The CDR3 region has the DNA TGTGCCAGCAGCGTAGTTGGTAGCGGGGCGCAAGAGACCCAGTACTTC.